Below, 19 T cell receptor beta chains from the same sample are listed, as sequenced in a study of T-cell memory formation after mild COVID-19. In TCRdb, the 5' RACE reads were re-called with MiXCR into one record per CDR3 protein. The sample records about 130,000 distinct CDR3 sequences, 15% to 20% being singletons. Sequencing was done on a sample of PBMCs or a T cell subset sorted from them (not recorded which). All receptors derive from a man aged 18 to 30 who had mild COVID-19 (a few samples of this study predate the infection). Cell type and time point are not known.

V usage is TRBV6-2 or TRBV6-3 and J usage is TRBJ2-1; 7 bases fit TRBD2. CDR3 length equals 13 residues. V lost 4 bases, J lost 10 bases, and 7 bases stayed unmatched. Per the germline V gene, CDR1 is MNHEY and CDR2 is SVGEGT. CDR3 DNA sequence: TGTGCCAGCAGTTTCGGGGGGACCTGGGAGCAGTTCTTC. Translated: CASSFGGTWEQFF.

In this sample, this clonotype turned up a few times. This chain joins TRBV5-5 and TRBJ2-4; possibly TRBD1 or TRBD2 for D (5 bases each). CDR1 is SGHKS, CDR2 YYEKEE, per germline (reference sequence). The CDR3 sequence is 14 residues long. V dropped 4 bases and J dropped 7 bases, with 15 bases sitting between them. The CDR3, as DNA: TGTGCCAGCAGCGCCGGGCTAGAGGGGAACATTCAGTACTTC. Translation gives CASSAGLEGNIQYF.

J is TRBJ2-5 and V is TRBV6-5; 8 positions agree with TRBD2. V shed 1 base, J shed 4 bases, and the junction held 2 bases outside the gene matches. The CDR3 runs to 14 residues. Germline V CDR1 and CDR2: MNHEY, SVGAGI. This CDR3 reads CASSYWTSRETQYF. The CDR3, as DNA: TGTGCCAGCAGTTACTGGACTAGCAGAGAGACCCAGTACTTC.

This clonotype showed up just a few times. The J gene is TRBJ2-5, the V gene TRBV30; D might be TRBD2 (7 bases). The CDR3 loop spans 14 amino acids. Trimming pared 0 bases from V and 5 bases from J, leaving 13 bases between. Germline V gene lookup returns CDR1 GTSNPN and CDR2 SVGIG (reference sequence). The CDR3: CAWSVRGAGETQYF. The CDR3 DNA follows: TGTGCCTGGAGTGTACGGGGGGCAGGGGAGACCCAGTACTTC.

This clonotype has only a few counts. The chain combines TRBV2 with TRBJ2-4; D gene ambiguous. The CDR3 loop spans 16 amino acids. The ends were cut back, 3 bases at V and 0 bases at J, with 12 bases in the middle. CDR1 and CDR2 (germline): SNHLY, FYNNEI. The CDR3 sequence is CASSDNLSLAKNIQYF. The CDR3 DNA is TGTGCCAGCAGTGACAACCTAAGTCTAGCCAAAAACATTCAGTACTTC.

This clonotype came up a few times. The V and J genes are TRBV7-9 and TRBJ2-5; D might be TRBD1 (6 bases). This CDR3 is 14 amino acids long. Germline V gene data show CDR1 as SEHNR and CDR2 as FQNEAQ (reference sequence). Between the trimmed V and J ends, which lost 2 bases and 5 bases, there was a span of 12 bases. As DNA, the CDR3 is TGTGCCAGCAGCTTATCGCCCAGGGGTGAGACCCAGTACTTC. It encodes CASSLSPRGETQYF.

The chain recombines TRBV11-2 with TRBJ2-2; D ambiguous. The CDR3 runs to 14 residues. Between the trimmed V and J ends, which lost 4 bases and 1 base, there was a span of 7 bases. Germline V lookup: CDR1 SGHAT, CDR2 FQNNGV. The CDR3 region has the DNA TGTGCCAGCAGCTCCAGACTGAACACCGGGGAGCTGTTTTTT. Encoded protein: CASSSRLNTGELFF.

Only a few counts were recorded for this clonotype. The rearrangement joins TRBV7-6 to TRBJ2-1; 8 bases map to TRBD2. CDR1 is SGHVS, CDR2 FNYEAQ, per germline. The CDR3 extends over 16 amino acids. With 7 bases clipped from V and 7 bases from J, the junction kept 15 bases outside the gene matches. Here the CDR3 reads CASTPGGSGARNEQFF. CDR3 bases: TGTGCCAGCACCCCGGGGGGTAGCGGGGCTCGGAATGAGCAGTTCTTC.

V is TRBV12-3 or TRBV12-4 and J is TRBJ1-5, with 7 nucleotides matching TRBD1. J was trimmed by 6 bases and V by 5 bases; bases with no gene match: 7. The CDR3 has 14 amino acids. DNA for the CDR3: TGTGCCAGCAGTACAGGGGATGTGGGTCAGCCCCAGCATTTT. This translates into CASSTGDVGQPQHF.

The chain carries TRBV5-1 and TRBJ1-2; D gene ambiguous. Trimming stripped 5 bases from V and 4 bases from J, with 15 bases between. The germline V gene has CDR1 SGHRS and CDR2 YFSETQ. The CDR3 is 14 residues long. CDR3 amino acids: CASRLTRYAYGYTF. The CDR3 DNA reads TGCGCCAGCAGACTGACACGATACGCCTATGGCTACACCTTC.

A few counts support this clonotype. This chain joins TRBV20-1 and TRBJ1-1; the D is unclear. CDR3 length: 13 amino acids. The germline gives CDR1 DFQATT, CDR2 SNEGSKA (reference sequence). The germline V and J ends were trimmed by 4 bases and 3 bases, with 12 bases remaining between them. CDR3 DNA sequence: TGCAGTGCTAATGCCCCCGGGGACACTGAAGCTTTCTTT. Its translation is CSANAPGDTEAFF.

This clonotype was seen a handful of times. This chain joins TRBV6-5 and TRBJ1-1; possibly TRBD1 for D (5 bases). The ends were cut back, 8 bases at V and 5 bases at J, with 15 bases in the middle. The germline gives CDR1 MNHEY, CDR2 SVGAGI. The length of the CDR3 is 13 residues. CDR3 protein: CASVSGGVTEAFF. CDR3 DNA sequence: TGTGCCAGCGTATCGGGGGGAGTTACTGAAGCTTTCTTT.

The rearrangement uses TRBV12-3 or TRBV12-4 and TRBJ2-5, with 11 bases identical to TRBD1. Trimming cost V 6 bases and J 4 bases; bases outside gene matches: 10. The CDR3 length is 16 residues. The CDR3 sequence: CASRARTGGRSETQYF. The CDR3 bases are TGTGCCAGCAGGGCCCGGACAGGGGGCAGGTCAGAGACCCAGTACTTC.

The chain joins TRBV5-1 to TRBJ1-1; 9 bases are shared with TRBD1. The CDR3 runs 15 residues. Trimming took 6 bases from V and 5 from J; bases not matched to a gene: 11. Germline assignment: CDR1 SGHRS and CDR2 YFSETQ. CDR3 in DNA: TGCGCCAGCACCCCACCGGGACAGGGAAGGACTGAAGCTTTCTTT. Residues: CASTPPGQGRTEAFF.

This clonotype occurred many times. The gene calls are TRBV6-5 and TRBJ2-1, with 9 bases fitting TRBD1. The CDR3 has 14 amino acids. The V gene's germline CDR1 is MNHEY and CDR2 SVGAGI. Unmatched junction bases numbered 3, after V lost 2 bases and J lost 7 bases. DNA of the CDR3: TGTGCCAGCAGTTACCGGACAGGGGCGAATGAGCAGTTCTTC. Translating gives CASSYRTGANEQFF.

This chain connects TRBV7-2 to TRBJ1-1; weak D call: TRBD1 (6 bases). This CDR3 contains 14 residues. Trimming removed 6 bases at V and 6 bases at J, with 17 bases between. The germline CDR1 and CDR2 sequences are SGHTA and FQGNSA. The CDR3 is CASRPDRWGPEAFF. DNA for the CDR3: TGTGCCAGCAGGCCGGACAGATGGGGCCCTGAAGCTTTCTTT.

The table lists this clonotype with a few counts. The CDR3 nucleotides read TGTGCCAGCTCGACGACAAATCCTGAAGAGACCCAGTACTTC. Translated, it gives CASSTTNPEETQYF. V and J are TRBV18 and TRBJ2-5; no definite D call. This CDR3 has 14 residues. V dropped 6 bases and J dropped 3 bases, with 14 bases sitting between them. Looked up from germline, CDR1 is KGHSH and CDR2 is LQKENI.

The genes are TRBV6-5 and TRBJ1-5, with D unclear. Trimming stripped 7 bases from V and 2 bases from J, with 12 bases between. This CDR3 contains 14 residues. Per germline, CDR1 MNHEY and CDR2 SVGAGI. The CDR3 DNA is TGTGCCAGCATCGAACGGGAGGGCAATCAGCCCCAGCATTTT. Its translation: CASIEREGNQPQHF.

This clonotype was seen a handful of times. J is TRBJ2-5 and V is TRBV28; TRBD1 is a possible D gene (5 bases). Germline V CDR1 and CDR2: MDHEN, SYDVKM. The length of the CDR3 is 12 residues. Trimming stripped 7 bases from V and 5 bases from J, with 11 bases between. The CDR3 sequence: CASNRGRETQYF. For the CDR3, the DNA is TGTGCCAGCAATAGGGGAAGGGAGACCCAGTACTTC.